This TCR beta chain was sequenced for a study of T cell responses to AZD1222 COVID-19 vaccine (dated by TCRdb to the early 2020s). Study-level background: A total of 230 or so trial participants underwent TCR sequencing, of whom around 200 received two doses of AZD1222 and some 25 received two doses of the MenACWY control vaccine. Trial participants were enrolled by age into subgroups of 18-55, 56-69 and 70-plus years, and around 150, 28 and 57 TCR-sequenced participants, respectively, were included in these subgroups.

The CDR3 regions of human TCRbeta chains were subjected to immunosequencing. In the original analysis: Repertoire TCRs were matched against a reference library of SARS-CoV-2-specific TCRs generated with the MIRA antigen-specificity platform. Breadth was defined as the fraction of unique TCRs that were SARS-CoV-2-associated, and depth was defined as the fraction of total T cells that were SARS-CoV-2-associated. Using the MIRA data, each spike-specific TCR was mapped to the spike region that the TCR reacts to and placed in a CD4 or CD8 class. Log10-transformed breadth and depth values were compared by one-way ANOVA with Sidak's multiple comparisons tests. TCRdb holds this immuneACCESS table with in-frame rearrangements only. Some clones are missing; in checked studies, unresolved V genes explain under half, and the rest has no known cause. The DNA was the basis for D and trimming; V, J and clone size are from that table. The sample table contains some 150,000 clones; only one count was recorded for 90% of them. The top ten clones comprise 1.5% of the sample.

Notes on this clone: There is no known antigen for this receptor. Per-base qualities were not stored, and no clone one base away is much larger.

Overall study outcomes, separate from this receptor: In the small 56-69-year group, the increase in depth fell short of significance, most likely because of low power. Conclusions about previously exposed vaccinees are limited because only a handful of AZD1222 recipients were SARS-CoV-2 seropositive at baseline. Participants were mostly white British and included more females than males, and it was suggested by the authors that clonal diversity may have been underestimated. Reportedly, close to half of the unique spike-specific TCRs recognized epitopes lying outside the regions that are mutated in the B.1.351 and B.1.1.7 variants. Because no day 14 peak-response samples were available, repertoires were characterized only after the peak T cell response. The vaccine-associated CD4 TCRs covered the entire spike protein, and the dominant responses fell in regions 160-218 and 743-854. Spike-specific TCR breadth and depth rose significantly after two AZD1222 doses compared with day 0 and with MenACWY recipients.

CDR1 and CDR2, per the germline V gene, are KGHSH and LQKENI. From the cysteine through the phenylalanine, the CDR3 covers 18 amino acids. The only DNA kept is the CDR3, 54 bases in frame from the first base. The germline ends are 16 bases apart after V is trimmed by 1 base and J by 0 bases. In light of the paper, this sample's time point label describes: about 28 days (+/-7) after the second vaccine dose. Because spike-specific TCR depth and breadth did not differ between the two schedules, AZD1222 recipients who got a second dose at roughly 4 weeks were pooled with those who got a second dose at roughly 12 weeks. Vaccinee samples were obtained from the UK trials COV001 and COV002, which included a single-blind randomized controlled phase 2/3 trial of AZD1222 (ChAdOx1 nCoV-19) in healthy adults. Trial participant PBMC samples were collected at day 0 and day 28 after the second dose for TCRbeta chain sequencing.

Sequenced here: peripheral blood, sampled 28 days after the second AZD1222 dose. In this chain, TRBV18 is recombined with TRBJ1-3, with the D gene not confidently named. This clonotype was sampled from an adult who received the AZD1222 COVID-19 vaccine. The bases are TGTGCCAGCTCACCACTTAACACCGCGCGCAGCTCTGGAAACACCATATATTTT. Its coded protein is CASSPLNTARSSGNTIYF. The reference TRBV18 and TRBJ1-3 proteins fill in what lies around the CDR3, so the full variable domain reads NAGVMQNPRHLVRRRGQEARLRCSPMKGHSHVYWYRQLPEEGLKFMVYLQKENIIDESGMPKERFSAEFPKEGPSILRIQQVVRGDSAAYFCASSPLNTARSSGNTIYFGEGSWLTVV.